This T cell receptor beta chain stems from a study of T cell repertoires in cytomegalovirus infection. Each CDR3 protein gets one entry after TCRdb re-called the reads with MiXCR. The top ten clones hold about 2.8% of a sample with more than 650,000 distinct CDR3 sequences, 35% to 45% of them seen once. From germline, CDR1 is MRHNA and CDR2 SNTAGT. V was shortened by 6 bases and J by 2 bases, with 12 bases between the two germline ends. The CDR3 loop spans 14 amino acids. Material: PBMCs. The receptor was derived from a human donor in good health (CMV status not recorded). Some clones in this sample may be carry-over from other donors' samples. The chain carries TRBV6-4 and TRBJ2-3; a possible D gene is TRBD2 (5 bases). CDR3 region: CASRRDFNTDTQYF. CDR3 bases: TGTGCCAGCAGGAGGGATTTTAACACAGATACGCAGTATTTT.